Presented here are 10 T cell receptor beta chains from one specimen sequenced in a study of T cell changes during pregnancy in multiple sclerosis. Data came from immunoSEQ multiplex PCR; TCRdb stores just in-frame clones and leaves some out. The data hold tens of thousands of clones, with approximately 90% observed a single time. The sequencing here drew on peripheral blood, taken in the first trimester of pregnancy. All receptors derive from a female donor with multiple sclerosis, enrolled in a pregnancy study.

A few counts support this clone. The V call is TRBV29-1, the J call TRBJ2-1, with 9 positions matching TRBD1. Per germline, CDR1 SQVTM and CDR2 ANQGSEA. The CDR3 loop spans 13 amino acids. V gave up 4 bases and J gave up 9 bases; unmatched junction bases: 7. Here the CDR3 reads CSVGTGDYGEQFF. The CDR3 region has the DNA TGCAGCGTTGGGACAGGGGATTATGGTGAGCAGTTCTTC.

The chain couples TRBV2 to TRBJ2-7; TRBD1 aligns across 8 bases. The ends lost 6 bases at V and 6 bases at J; junction bases unmatched: 7. Looked up from germline, CDR1 is SNHLY and CDR2 is FYNNEI. The CDR3 runs to 13 residues. In DNA form, the CDR3 reads TGTGCCAGCAGCTTAGGACAGGGTGGCGAGCAGTACTTC. It translates to CASSLGQGGEQYF. The variable domain in full, completed from reference TRBV2 and TRBJ2-7, reads EPEVTQTPSHQVTQMGQEVILRCVPISNHLYFYWYRQILGQKVEFLVSFYNNEISEKSEIFDDQFSVERPDGSNFTLKIRSTKLEDSAMYFCASSLGQGGEQYFGPGTRLTVT.

The V call is TRBV6-1, the J call TRBJ1-5, with a weak D call TRBD1 (5 bases). Trimming took 1 base from V and 6 from J, leaving 13 bases between them. The CDR3 has 15 amino acids. Germline CDR1 reads MNHNS; CDR2 reads SASEGT. CDR3 nucleotide sequence: TGTGCCAGCAGTGAAGAAAGGGGTTGGCGTCAGCCCCAGCATTTT. Its translation: CASSEERGWRQPQHF.

The V gene is TRBV6-1, the J gene TRBJ1-6; the D is unclear. Germline CDR1 is MNHNS and CDR2 is SASEGT. Trimming stripped 4 bases from V and 7 bases from J, with 14 bases between. CDR3 size: 15 residues. The CDR3 loop reads CASSVTGIPNSPLHF. CDR3 in DNA: TGTGCCAGCAGTGTTACCGGGATCCCCAATTCACCCCTCCACTTT.

The genes are TRBV19 and TRBJ1-1; the D gene is possibly TRBD1 (6 bases). This CDR3 is built from 13 residues. Germline CDR1 is LNHDA and CDR2 is SQIVND (reference sequence). V was clipped by 3 bases and J by 6 bases, with 11 bases between them. The CDR3, as DNA: TGTGCCAGTAGTATCACAGGGACGTCTGAAGCTTTCTTT. Encoded protein: CASSITGTSEAFF.

The chain has TRBV18 and TRBJ2-6; 9 nucleotides match TRBD1. The trim removed 3 bases at V and 2 bases at J, leaving 2 bases unmatched. CDR3 length: 16 residues. The V gene's germline CDR1 is KGHSH and CDR2 LQKENI. Here the CDR3 DNA reads TGTGCCAGCTCACCTACAGGGGGCGCTGGGGCCAACGTCCTGACTTTC. Translating it yields CASSPTGGAGANVLTF.

This sequence joins TRBV5-1 and TRBJ2-3; TRBD1 might be the D (6 bases). Germline assignment: CDR1 SGHRS and CDR2 YFSETQ. CDR3 length: 15 amino acids. Deletions cut 4 bases from V and 1 base from J, with 13 bases between. CDR3 loop: CASSRMKGGTDTQYF. CDR3 in DNA: TGCGCCAGCAGCCGGATGAAGGGGGGCACAGATACGCAGTATTTT.

The V gene is TRBV9, the J gene TRBJ2-2, with D unclear. The CDR3 covers 14 residues. V lost 2 bases, J lost 2 bases, and 7 bases lay in between. CDR1 is SGDLS, CDR2 YYNGEE, per germline. The CDR3 DNA follows: TGTGCCAGCAGCGTTCTCTATAACACCGGGGAGCTGTTTTTT. Translating it yields CASSVLYNTGELFF.

This clone was seen a single time. V is TRBV30 and J is TRBJ2-1, with TRBD2 identical over 13 bases. Per the germline V gene, CDR1 is GTSNPN and CDR2 is SVGIG (reference sequence). This CDR3 has 12 amino acids. After removal of 8 bases from V and 11 bases from J, the junction contained 6 bases not matched to a gene. In nucleotides, the CDR3 is TGTGCCCGGGGACTAGCGGGAAATCAGCAGTTCTTC. Amino acid sequence: CARGLAGNQQFF.

V is TRBV7-9 and J is TRBJ1-5; TRBD1 might be the D (6 bases). CDR1 and CDR2 (germline): SEHNR, FQNEAQ (reference sequence). Trimming pared 5 bases from V and 5 bases from J, leaving 10 bases between. The CDR3 is 13 amino acids. Here the CDR3 DNA reads TGTGCCAGCAGCCCACAGGGTTATCAGCCCCAGCATTTT. This gives the protein CASSPQGYQPQHF.